This is a list of T cell receptor beta chains from one sample in a study of cytomegalovirus exposure and HLA in healthy donors. The method was immunoSEQ multiplex PCR; TCRdb's version includes in-frame clones alone and lacks a portion of them. Of about 190,000 clones listed, 80% to 85% are singletons. The specimen sequenced was PBMCs. Receptors originate from a man aged 35 to 55 in good health and CMV-seropositive. CDR3s include the opening cysteine and the closing phenylalanine or tryptophan. D genes are given only for firm matches. The size field is filled for only some rows; it gives once, few, many or a size class.

D gene,clone size,V gene,J gene,CDR3 protein,CDR3 DNA
NA,NA,TRBV30,TRBJ1-5,CAWSAGQKTTRPQHF,TGTGCCTGGAGTGCAGGACAGAAGACGACTCGCCCCCAGCATTTT
TRBD2,NA,TRBV4-3,TRBJ2-6,CASSQVGGGTGANVLTF,TGCGCCAGCAGCCAAGTGGGGGGGGGAACTGGGGCCAACGTCCTGACTTTC
NA,once,TRBV6-1,TRBJ1-4,CASRDGTPSNEKLFF,TGTGCCAGCAGAGACGGGACACCTAGTAATGAAAAACTGTTTTTT
NA,NA,TRBV19,TRBJ2-5,CASSYQGSPPQETQYF,TGTGCCAGTAGTTACCAGGGGTCCCCCCCACAAGAGACCCAGTACTTC
NA,NA,TRBV5-6,TRBJ2-3,CASTRKQGYTDTQYF,TGTGCCAGCACCCGAAAACAGGGCTACACAGATACGCAGTATTTT
NA,few,TRBV6-4,TRBJ2-5,CASSDSGAASEPQYF,TGTGCCAGCAGTGACTCGGGCGCCGCCAGTGAGCCCCAGTACTTC
TRBD2,NA,TRBV27,TRBJ2-1,CASSLRSGGGYNEQFF,TGTGCCAGCAGTTTAAGGAGCGGGGGGGGTTACAATGAGCAGTTCTTC
TRBD1,NA,TRBV14,TRBJ2-7,CASSQDSGQGVYEQYF,TGTGCCAGCAGCCAGGATAGCGGACAGGGTGTCTACGAGCAGTACTTC
TRBD1,NA,TRBV7-3,TRBJ1-1,CASSGTGLTEAFF,TGTGCCAGCAGCGGGACAGGGCTCACTGAAGCTTTCTTT
TRBD1,once,TRBV15,TRBJ2-7,CATSKGQGDEQYF,TGTGCCACCAGCAAAGGACAGGGCGACGAGCAGTACTTC
NA,NA,TRBV5-4,TRBJ2-7,CASSGRDTSREQYF,TGTGCCAGCAGCGGCCGGGACACCTCTCGCGAGCAGTACTTC
TRBD1,NA,TRBV11-2,TRBJ1-2,CASSKGIQGGGGYTF,TGTGCCAGCAGCAAGGGGATACAGGGGGGCGGTGGCTACACCTTC
TRBD1,NA,TRBV4-1,TRBJ2-1,CASSQENRGQFF,TGCGCCAGCAGCCAAGAGAACAGGGGGCAGTTCTTC
TRBD2,NA,TRBV7-3,TRBJ2-3,CASSFGLGSDTQYF,TGTGCCAGCAGCTTCGGACTAGGTTCAGATACGCAGTATTTT
TRBD1,NA,TRBV28,TRBJ2-7,CASSLPGTGLYEQYF,TGTGCCAGCAGTCTACCCGGGACAGGACTCTACGAGCAGTACTTC
NA,NA,TRBV15,TRBJ1-1,CATSRGAQKNTEAFF,TGTGCCACCAGCAGAGGGGCACAGAAAAACACTGAAGCTTTCTTT
NA,NA,TRBV2,TRBJ2-7,CASREQENPLYEQYF,TGTGCCAGCAGGGAACAGGAAAATCCCCTCTACGAGCAGTACTTC
TRBD2,NA,TRBV19,TRBJ2-3,CASSILTSGGAGGDTQYF,TGTGCCAGTAGTATCCTCACTAGCGGGGGGGCAGGAGGGGATACGCAGTATTTT
NA,few,TRBV10-3,TRBJ2-3,CAISDLTTGTDTQYF,TGTGCCATCAGTGATTTGACGACGGGAACAGATACGCAGTATTTT
TRBD1,NA,TRBV9,TRBJ1-1,CASSTTGADTEAFF,TGTGCCAGCAGCACCACAGGGGCGGACACTGAAGCTTTCTTT
NA,NA,TRBV11-3,TRBJ2-2,CASSSVRPNTGELFF,TGTGCCAGCAGCTCGGTCAGGCCGAACACCGGGGAGCTGTTTTTT
NA,NA,TRBV10-3,TRBJ2-2,CAISGIRGNTGELFF,TGTGCCATCAGTGGCATCAGGGGGAACACCGGGGAGCTGTTTTTT
NA,NA,TRBV30,TRBJ1-2,CAWTRATRGYGYTF,TGTGCCTGGACCCGAGCAACGCGGGGATATGGCTACACCTTC
TRBD1,NA,TRBV5-1,TRBJ2-5,CASSFTLGTGVQETQYF,TGCGCCAGCAGCTTTACACTCGGGACAGGGGTCCAAGAGACCCAGTACTTC
TRBD1,NA,TRBV15,TRBJ1-6,CATSRDPTGSPLHF,TGTGCCACCAGCAGAGACCCGACAGGGTCACCCCTCCACTTT
NA,NA,TRBV6-6,TRBJ1-1,CASSYGQKNTEAFF,TGTGCCAGCAGTTACGGGCAAAAGAACACTGAAGCTTTCTTT
NA,NA,TRBV27,TRBJ1-2,CASSLNRNYGYTF,TGTGCCAGCAGTTTAAACAGGAACTATGGCTACACCTTC
NA,NA,TRBV7-9,TRBJ2-7,CASSLGPNEQYF,TGTGCCAGCAGCTTAGGGCCGAACGAGCAGTACTTC
NA,NA,TRBV28,TRBJ2-6,CASSLVGVPSGANVLTF,TGTGCCAGCAGTTTAGTTGGAGTTCCCTCTGGGGCCAACGTCCTGACTTTC
NA,NA,TRBV7-2,TRBJ2-5,CASSSFGDQETQYF,TGTGCCAGCAGCTCATTCGGGGACCAAGAGACCCAGTACTTC
TRBD1,NA,TRBV6-5,TRBJ1-2,CASSQGTGDYYGYTF,TGTGCCAGCAGCCAAGGGACAGGGGATTACTATGGCTACACCTTC
TRBD2,once,TRBV30,TRBJ2-1,CAWGTSGSYNEQFF,TGTGCCTGGGGAACTAGCGGCTCCTACAATGAGCAGTTCTTC
NA,NA,TRBV5-1,TRBJ2-6,CASSLGGIGANVLTF,TGCGCCAGCAGCTTGGGAGGGATAGGGGCCAACGTCCTGACTTTC
NA,once,TRBV4-1,TRBJ1-1,CASSQPGNTEAFF,TGCGCCAGCAGCCAACCAGGCAACACTGAAGCTTTCTTT
NA,NA,TRBV6-1,TRBJ1-2,CASSENPGANYGYTF,TGTGCCAGCAGTGAAAATCCAGGGGCTAACTATGGCTACACCTTC
TRBD1,NA,TRBV9,TRBJ1-1,CASSVWTGVTTEAFF,TGTGCCAGCAGCGTGTGGACAGGGGTGACCACTGAAGCTTTCTTT
NA,NA,TRBV7-9,TRBJ1-1,CASSLVSGEGTEAFF,TGTGCCAGCAGCTTAGTTTCGGGAGAGGGGACTGAAGCTTTCTTT
NA,NA,TRBV15,TRBJ2-4,CATSSGGDIQYF,TGTGCCACCAGCAGCGGAGGGGACATTCAGTACTTC
NA,NA,TRBV5-6,TRBJ1-1,CASSLWGAEAFF,TGTGCCAGCAGCTTGTGGGGGGCTGAAGCTTTCTTT
NA,NA,TRBV12-5,TRBJ1-6,CASGDRREGNSPLHF,TGTGCTAGTGGGGATCGCAGGGAAGGGAATTCACCCCTCCACTTT
TRBD1,few,TRBV5-6,TRBJ1-1,CASTQTGGGNTEAFF,TGTGCCAGCACCCAGACAGGGGGCGGGAACACTGAAGCTTTCTTT
NA,NA,TRBV7-8,TRBJ2-5,CASSPPVQETQYF,TGTGCCAGCAGCCCTCCGGTCCAAGAGACCCAGTACTTC
NA,many,TRBV19,TRBJ2-7,CASNSRSRGVGEQYF,TGTGCCAGTAACAGCCGGTCTAGGGGTGTGGGCGAGCAGTACTTC
NA,NA,TRBV29-1,TRBJ2-1,CSVDDEGINEQFF,TGCAGCGTTGACGATGAGGGTATCAATGAGCAGTTCTTC
TRBD1,NA,TRBV18,TRBJ2-6,CASSQDRAGANVLTF,TGTGCCAGCTCCCAAGACAGGGCTGGGGCCAACGTCCTGACTTTC
NA,NA,TRBV7-9,TRBJ1-4,CASSLASGEKLFF,TGTGCCAGCAGCTTAGCCTCGGGGGAAAAACTGTTTTTT
TRBD2,NA,TRBV19,TRBJ2-7,CASSSGTSGGIEQYF,TGTGCCAGTAGTAGCGGGACTAGCGGGGGAATCGAGCAGTACTTC
NA,NA,TRBV14,TRBJ2-3,CASSQTTQGSRTDTQYF,TGTGCCAGCAGCCAAACAACACAGGGAAGCAGAACCGATACGCAGTATTTT
NA,once,TRBV4-3,TRBJ2-2,CASSHEDLGTGELFF,TGCGCCAGCAGCCACGAGGACTTAGGGACCGGGGAGCTGTTTTTT
NA,NA,TRBV7-9,TRBJ2-7,CASSWIGHPQQYF,TGTGCCAGCAGCTGGATAGGACATCCCCAGCAGTACTTC
NA,NA,TRBV7-2,TRBJ1-1,CASSSNQQGLNTEAFF,TGTGCCAGCAGCTCGAACCAGCAGGGTCTGAACACTGAAGCTTTCTTT
TRBD1,few,TRBV30,TRBJ1-5,CAWSLQGNQPQHF,TGTGCCTGGAGCCTACAGGGGAATCAGCCCCAGCATTTT
TRBD2,NA,TRBV9,TRBJ2-2,CASTLGLASTGELFF,TGTGCCAGCACCCTTGGACTAGCCTCCACCGGGGAGCTGTTTTTT
TRBD1,NA,TRBV19,TRBJ2-6,CASSTGTGNSGANVLTF,TGTGCCAGTAGTACCGGGACAGGAAACTCTGGGGCCAACGTCCTGACTTTC
NA,once,TRBV5-4,TRBJ1-1,CASSSTGTTEAFF,TGTGCCAGCAGCTCCACAGGGACCACTGAAGCTTTCTTT
NA,NA,TRBV19,TRBJ1-5,CASSHRPVNQPQHF,TGTGCCAGTAGTCACAGGCCAGTCAATCAGCCCCAGCATTTT
NA,few,TRBV6-1,TRBJ1-2,CASSESIQGTSYGYTF,TGTGCCAGCAGTGAATCCATACAGGGCACATCCTATGGCTACACCTTC
TRBD2,once,TRBV4-1,TRBJ2-7,CASSRSGGTSYEQYF,TGCGCCAGCAGCCGCAGCGGGGGGACTTCCTACGAGCAGTACTTC
NA,NA,TRBV7-9,TRBJ2-7,CASSLDRAPYEQYF,TGTGCCAGCAGCTTAGACAGGGCCCCCTACGAGCAGTACTTC